This T cell receptor (beta chain) comes out of a study of T cell repertoires in cytomegalovirus infection. Study-wide results and limits: Using cumulative public TCR beta family frequency, the authors identified those who carried CMV together with the relevant HLA.

The table lists this clonotype with many counts. The antigen remains unidentified. TCRdb reanalysed the reads using MiXCR and keeps one entry per CDR3 protein. The sample has 350,000 to 450,000 distinct CDR3 sequences; about a sixth are singletons. Per germline, CDR1 LNHDA and CDR2 SQIVND (reference sequence). The germline V and J ends were trimmed by 2 bases and 2 bases, with 13 bases remaining between them. The CDR3 has 15 residues. The TCR comes from a human donor in good health (CMV status not recorded). Some clones in this sample may be carry-over from other donors' samples. The gene calls are TRBV19 and TRBJ2-7; weak D call: TRBD2 (5 bases). The sequencing sample was made of PBMCs. The CDR3 nucleotides read TGTGCCAGTAGTATAACAGCGGTAGATCCCTACGAGCAGTACTTC. Its protein product is CASSITAVDPYEQYF.